This is a list of T cell receptor beta chains from one sample in a study of CD8 T cells in ankylosing spondylitis. From the 5' RACE reads, TCRdb called clonotypes with MiXCR, one entry per CDR3 protein. The sample has 300,000 to 400,000 distinct CDR3 sequences; about 14% are singletons. Sequences were obtained from blood, either unsorted or a sorted T cell fraction (not recorded which). Every receptor here comes from a male donor with ankylosing spondylitis or in good health (not recorded which). Both conserved end residues are part of each CDR3. D genes are given only for firm matches. Some rows have no size entry. The others give once, few or many, or a class for an expanded clone.

>TRBD1|TRBV7-8|few|TRBJ1-5
TGTGCCAGCAGCTTAGGCGCCAGGGGGGAACAGCCCCAGCATTTT
CASSLGARGEQPQHF
>TRBD2|TRBV20-1|few|TRBJ2-1
TGCAGTGCTAGTCCCAGCGGGGGATACAATGAGCAGTTCTTC
CSASPSGGYNEQFF
>TRBD1|TRBV5-1|NA|TRBJ2-2
TGCGCCAGCGGGACAGGGAGGGACACCGGGGAGCTGTTTTTT
CASGTGRDTGELFF
>TRBD2|TRBV5-1|NA|TRBJ2-1
TGCGCCAGCAGCACGACTAGCGGGGACTACAATGAGCAGTTCTTC
CASSTTSGDYNEQFF
>NA|TRBV30|NA|TRBJ1-2
TGTGCCTGGAGATATGACAGGTCCTATGGCTACACCTTC
CAWRYDRSYGYTF
>TRBD1|TRBV5-1|NA|TRBJ2-7
TGCGCCAGCAGCTTTTCCGTCGACAGGGGGCTGGGTGAGCAGTACTTC
CASSFSVDRGLGEQYF
>NA|TRBV4-1|NA|TRBJ2-7
TGCGCCAGCAGCCACGGCAGGGTTTTAAGCTCCTACGAGCAGTACTTC
CASSHGRVLSSYEQYF
>TRBD2|TRBV3-1|NA|TRBJ2-5
TGTGCCAGCAGCCAAGAGGGACTAGCAGAAGAGACCCAGTACTTC
CASSQEGLAEETQYF
>NA|TRBV10-3|NA|TRBJ2-6
TGTGCCATTACCTCGGGCCTCTCTGGGGCCAACGTCCTGACTTTC
CAITSGLSGANVLTF
>NA|TRBV6-5|NA|TRBJ2-7
TGTGCCAGCAGTTGGCACAGGTCCTCCTACGAGCAGTACTTC
CASSWHRSSYEQYF
>NA|TRBV7-9|few|TRBJ1-5
TGTGCCAGCAGCTCAGAACCCTTTAGGCAGCCCCAGCATTTT
CASSSEPFRQPQHF